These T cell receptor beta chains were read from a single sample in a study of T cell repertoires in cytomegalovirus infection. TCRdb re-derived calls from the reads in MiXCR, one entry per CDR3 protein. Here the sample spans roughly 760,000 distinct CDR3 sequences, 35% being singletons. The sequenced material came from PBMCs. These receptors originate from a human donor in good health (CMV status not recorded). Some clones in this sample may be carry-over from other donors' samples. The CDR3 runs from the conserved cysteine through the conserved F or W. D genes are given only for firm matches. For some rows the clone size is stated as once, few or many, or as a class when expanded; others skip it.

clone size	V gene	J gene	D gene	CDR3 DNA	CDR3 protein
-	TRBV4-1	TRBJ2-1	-	TGCGCCAGCAGCCAAGGAACAGGGTCAATCGCTGAGCAGTTCTTC	CASSQGTGSIAEQFF
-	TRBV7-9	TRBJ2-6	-	TGTGCCAGCAGCTTAGTGCTGGGGTCTGGGGCCAACGTCCTGACTTTC	CASSLVLGSGANVLTF
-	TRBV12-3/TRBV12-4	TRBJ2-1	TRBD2	TGTGACAGCAGTACAGGACTAGCGGTGGACAATGAGCAGTTCTTC	CDSSTGLAVDNEQFF
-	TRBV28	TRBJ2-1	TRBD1	TGTGCCAGCAGCTTAAACCCGGGACAGGGTCTCAATGAGCAGTTCTTC	CASSLNPGQGLNEQFF
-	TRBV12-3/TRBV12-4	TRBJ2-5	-	TGTGCCAGCGGGCCGACCCCAGGGGAAGAGACCCAGTACTTC	CASGPTPGEETQYF
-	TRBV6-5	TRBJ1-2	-	TGTGCCAGCAGTTACTCGATAAGTCCCCGGGCCAACTATGGCTACACCTTC	CASSYSISPRANYGYTF
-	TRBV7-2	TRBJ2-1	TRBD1	TGTGCCAGCAGCTTAGACAGGGGGCAATACAATGAGCAGTTCTTC	CASSLDRGQYNEQFF
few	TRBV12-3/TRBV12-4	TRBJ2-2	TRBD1	TGTGCCAGCAGGGCGGGACAGGGCTTTGAGAACACCGGGGAGCTGTTTTTT	CASRAGQGFENTGELFF
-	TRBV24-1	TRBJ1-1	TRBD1	TGTGCCACCAGTGATGAGGACAGGGGAGGTACTGAAGCTTTCTTT	CATSDEDRGGTEAFF
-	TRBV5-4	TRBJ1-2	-	TGTGCCAGCAGCAGGACCGGGACGGTTTATGGCTACACCTTC	CASSRTGTVYGYTF
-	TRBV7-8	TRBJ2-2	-	TGTGCCATCAGCTCAGCCAGGACCGTGGAGCTGTTTTTT	CAISSARTVELFF
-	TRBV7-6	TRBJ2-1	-	TGTGCCAGCAGCTTAGGGACGCAGAATGAGCAGTTCTTC	CASSLGTQNEQFF
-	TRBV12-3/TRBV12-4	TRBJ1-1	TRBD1	TGTGCCACCCTTTTAGGGGGACAGCCGAACACTGAAGCTTTCTTT	CATLLGGQPNTEAFF
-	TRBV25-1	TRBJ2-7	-	TGTGCCAGCAGGGGCCTACACTACGAGCAGTACTTC	CASRGLHYEQYF
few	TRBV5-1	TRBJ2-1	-	TGCGCCAGCAGCTTGGGCAACTCGGGGCCCTACAATGAGCAGTTCTTC	CASSLGNSGPYNEQFF
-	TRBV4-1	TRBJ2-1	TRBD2	TGCGCCAGCAGCCTCCTCGGACTAGCTCGGAATGAGCAGTTCTTC	CASSLLGLARNEQFF
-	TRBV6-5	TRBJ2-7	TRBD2	TGTGCCAGCAGGCAACCTAGCGGGGGTCTCTACGAGCAGTACTTC	CASRQPSGGLYEQYF
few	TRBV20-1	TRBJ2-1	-	TGCAGTGCTAGAGGACTACTCTCCTACAATGAGCAGTTCTTC	CSARGLLSYNEQFF
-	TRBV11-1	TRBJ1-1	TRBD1	TGTGTCAGCAGCTTAGTTCCCCAGGGGGCAGGCGACACTGAAGCTTTCTTT	CVSSLVPQGAGDTEAFF
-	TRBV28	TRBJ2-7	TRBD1	TGTGCCAGCGGGACCGGGACAGAGCCCTACGAGCAGTACTTC	CASGTGTEPYEQYF
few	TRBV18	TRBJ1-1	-	TGTGCCAGCTCTCTCAACAGGGTAGCGAGGAACACTGAAGCTTTCTTT	CASSLNRVARNTEAFF
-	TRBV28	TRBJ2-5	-	TGTGCCAGCAGTATGATAGGCGGGAACAACCAAGAGACCCAGTACTTC	CASSMIGGNNQETQYF
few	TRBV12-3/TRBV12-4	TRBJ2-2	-	TGTGCCAGCAGTTTATACCAGGCGAACACCGGGGAGCTGTTTTTT	CASSLYQANTGELFF
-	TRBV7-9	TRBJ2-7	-	TGTGCCAGCAGCCGCCTCCGGGGCCCCTACGAGCAGTACTTC	CASSRLRGPYEQYF
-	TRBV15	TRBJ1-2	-	TGTGCCACCAGCGATGAGGGGCGGTTGAGTGGCTACACCTTC	CATSDEGRLSGYTF
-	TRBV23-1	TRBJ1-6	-	TGCGCCAGCAGTCACGGTCCTAATTCACCCCTCCACTTT	CASSHGPNSPLHF